The 10 T cell receptor beta chains reported below all come from one sample, sequenced in a study of blood T cell repertoires in COVID-19. Sequenced by immunoSEQ multiplex PCR; TCRdb stores in-frame clones only, minus some. Of approximately 200,000 clones listed, less than 90% are singletons. Material: peripheral blood. Receptors were obtained from a woman between 45 and 60 years old with acute or convalescent COVID-19.

V is TRBV19 and J is TRBJ2-3, with D possibly being TRBD2 (5 bases). Germline V gene lookup returns CDR1 LNHDA and CDR2 SQIVND (reference sequence). Trimming removed 0 bases from V and 2 bases from J, with 9 bases in between. The CDR3 sequence is 15 residues long. The CDR3 here is CASSIDPDFTDTQYF. The CDR3 DNA is TGTGCCAGTAGTATAGATCCGGACTTCACAGATACGCAGTATTTT.

This clone has a count of ten or more. This rearrangement joins TRBV4-3 to TRBJ1-1; no clear D. Germline CDR1 LGHNA, CDR2 YSLEER. The CDR3 consists of 14 residues. Trimming stripped 0 bases from V and 8 bases from J, with 13 bases between. CDR3 protein: CASSQESDRREAFF. CDR3 in DNA: TGCGCCAGCAGCCAAGAGTCCGACCGCAGGGAAGCTTTCTTT.

This clone was seen only once. The J gene is TRBJ1-5, the V gene TRBV10-2, with 10 positions matching TRBD1. CDR1 and CDR2 (germline): WSHSY, SAAADI. Germline trimming cut 4 bases from V and 4 bases from J; bases unmatched to any gene: 1. The CDR3 extends over 14 amino acids. The CDR3 DNA follows: TGCGCCAGCAGTGCGGGACAGGGGAATCAGCCCCAGCATTTT. This gives the protein CASSAGQGNQPQHF.

The genes are TRBV5-4 and TRBJ1-1; a weak D match, TRBD1 (5 bases). The CDR3 has 14 amino acids. V lost 4 bases and J 3 bases, leaving 13 bases between the germline ends. Looked up from germline, CDR1 is SGHNT and CDR2 is YYREEE (reference sequence). The CDR3 DNA reads TGTGCCAGCAGCGAGACCGCAGGGTACACTGAAGCTTTCTTT. This translates into CASSETAGYTEAFF.

The chain combines TRBV5-4 with TRBJ2-5; 7 bases are a match to TRBD1. This CDR3 contains 16 residues. The J segment lost 5 bases and the V segment lost 0 bases, leaving 10 bases of the junction unmatched. The germline CDR1 and CDR2 sequences are SGHNT and YYREEE (reference sequence). The CDR3 region has the DNA TGTGCCAGCAGCTTGGTAGTAGGGGGCGGAGTGGAGACCCAGTACTTC. Amino acids: CASSLVVGGGVETQYF.

The rearrangement links TRBV3-1 (or the pseudogene TRBV3-2) to TRBJ1-4; TRBD1 agrees at 8 bases. The V and J ends lost 6 bases and 8 bases, in that order; junction bases with no gene match: 11. This CDR3 is built from 15 residues. Germline CDR1 is LGHDT and CDR2 is YNNKEL (reference sequence). The CDR3 reads CASSLKQGALEKLFF. In DNA, the CDR3 is TGTGCCAGCAGTCTTAAGCAGGGGGCCCTAGAAAAACTGTTTTTT.

This clone was detected once. The CDR3 DNA reads TGTGCCAGCAGCTCTAGCGGACTCACAGATACGCAGTATTTT. It yields the protein CASSSSGLTDTQYF. The chain employs TRBV7-2 and TRBJ2-3; 7 bases agree with TRBD2. Germline assignment: CDR1 SGHTA and CDR2 FQGNSA. This CDR3 has 14 amino acids. V was pared by 4 bases and J by 2 bases, with 3 bases of the junction left unmatched.

V gene TRBV24-1 combines with J gene TRBJ1-3; D gene ambiguous. Germline V gene data show CDR1 as KGHDR and CDR2 as SFDVKD. V gave up 0 bases and J gave up 2 bases, with 7 bases separating them. The CDR3 spans 15 residues. The CDR3 region has the DNA TGTGCCACCAGTGATTTGAGCAAACCTGGAAACACCATATATTTT. It is translated as CATSDLSKPGNTIYF.

The chain is built from TRBV27 and TRBJ2-2; 7 bases are shared with TRBD2. J lost 0 bases, V lost 4 bases, and 2 bases had no gene match. This CDR3 region has 15 residues. CDR1 is MNHEY, CDR2 SMNVEV, per germline (reference sequence). DNA for the CDR3: TGTGCCAGCAGTTATCGGGGGGCGAACACCGGGGAGCTGTTTTTT. Translated, it gives CASSYRGANTGELFF.

Worth noting for this clone: The junction departs from germline at one end; a sequencing error may be responsible. The chain joins TRBV5-1 to TRBJ2-1; possible D gene TRBD2, 5 bases. In germline, CDR1 is SGHRS, CDR2 YFSETQ. The CDR3 covers 16 residues. CDR3 nucleotides: TGCGCCAGCAGCCGTGGAGGACTCCACTCCTCCAATGAGCAGTTCTTC. Amino acid sequence: CASSRGGLHSSNEQFF.